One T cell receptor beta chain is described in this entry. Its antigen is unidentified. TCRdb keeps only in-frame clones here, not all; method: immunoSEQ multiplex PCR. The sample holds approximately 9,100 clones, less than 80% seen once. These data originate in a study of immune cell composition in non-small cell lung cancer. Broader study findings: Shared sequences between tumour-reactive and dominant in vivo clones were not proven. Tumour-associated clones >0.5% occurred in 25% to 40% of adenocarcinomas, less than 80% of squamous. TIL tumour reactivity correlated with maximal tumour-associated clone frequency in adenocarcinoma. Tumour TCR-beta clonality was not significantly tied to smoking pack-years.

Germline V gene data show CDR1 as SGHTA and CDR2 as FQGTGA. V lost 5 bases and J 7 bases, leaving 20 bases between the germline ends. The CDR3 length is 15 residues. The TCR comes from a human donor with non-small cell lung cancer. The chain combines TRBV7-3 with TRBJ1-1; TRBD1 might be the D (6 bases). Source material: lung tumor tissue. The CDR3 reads CASSHDSDRSSEAFF. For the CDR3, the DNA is TGTGCCAGCAGCCACGATTCGGACAGATCTAGTGAAGCTTTCTTT.